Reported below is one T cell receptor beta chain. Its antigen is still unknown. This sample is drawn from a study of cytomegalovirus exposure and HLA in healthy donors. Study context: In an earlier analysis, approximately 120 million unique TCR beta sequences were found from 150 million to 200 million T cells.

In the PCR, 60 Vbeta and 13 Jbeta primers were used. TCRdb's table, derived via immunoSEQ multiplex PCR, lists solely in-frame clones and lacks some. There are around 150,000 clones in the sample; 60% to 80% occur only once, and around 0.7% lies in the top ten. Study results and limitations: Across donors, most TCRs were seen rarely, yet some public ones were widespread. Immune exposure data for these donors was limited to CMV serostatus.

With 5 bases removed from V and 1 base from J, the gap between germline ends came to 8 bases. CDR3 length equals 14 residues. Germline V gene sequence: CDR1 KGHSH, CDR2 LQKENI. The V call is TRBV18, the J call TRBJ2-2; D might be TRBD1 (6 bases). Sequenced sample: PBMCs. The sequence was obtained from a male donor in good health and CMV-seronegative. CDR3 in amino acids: CASSSGQNTGELFF. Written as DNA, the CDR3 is TGTGCCAGCTCATCGGGACAGAACACCGGGGAGCTGTTTTTT.